The clone carrying this T cell receptor beta chain has just a few counts. Its antigen is currently unknown. The table came from immunoSEQ multiplex PCR; TCRdb's copy has only in-frame clones and leaves some out. The data show approximately 99,000 clones, 75% to 95% seen once. The sample originates from a study of OX40 agonist ivuxolimab in advanced cancers. Study results and limitations: No determination was made of the antigen specificity of the expanded peripheral T cells.

Any history of autoimmune disease or systemic immunosuppression disqualified patients. Baseline was the first blood sampling point, followed by cycle 4 day 1 and cycle 7 day 1. This CDR3 contains 14 residues. In germline, CDR1 is SGHTA, CDR2 FQGNSA. The V gene lost 4 bases and the J gene lost 6 bases, with 15 bases spanning the gap. The V gene is TRBV7-2, the J gene TRBJ1-1, with a possible D match to TRBD1 (6 bases). This specimen consisted of CD4+ or CD8+ T cells sorted from blood, obtained in a trial of the OX40 agonist ivuxolimab. This TCR came from an adult with an advanced solid tumor such as melanoma, head and neck, liver or kidney cancer. The CDR3 is CASSYVGAEPEAFF. In nucleotides, the CDR3 is TGTGCCAGCAGCTACGTGGGGGCAGAACCTGAAGCTTTCTTT.